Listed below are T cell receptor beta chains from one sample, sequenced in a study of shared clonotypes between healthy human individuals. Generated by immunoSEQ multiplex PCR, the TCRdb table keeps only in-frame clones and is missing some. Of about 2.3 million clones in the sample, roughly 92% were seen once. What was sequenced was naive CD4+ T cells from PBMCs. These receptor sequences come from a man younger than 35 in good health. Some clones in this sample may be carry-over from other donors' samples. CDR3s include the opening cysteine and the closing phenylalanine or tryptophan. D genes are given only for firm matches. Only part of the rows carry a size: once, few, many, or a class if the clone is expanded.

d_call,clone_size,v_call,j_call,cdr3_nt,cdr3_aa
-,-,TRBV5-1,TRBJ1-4,TGCGCCAGCAGCTCCAGGGGACGGGATGAAAAACTGTTTTTT,CASSSRGRDEKLFF
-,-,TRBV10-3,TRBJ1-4,TGTGCCATCAGTTTGTCTCCCTTACAGTTCCCTAATGAAAAACTGTTTTTT,CAISLSPLQFPNEKLFF
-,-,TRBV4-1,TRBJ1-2,TGCGCCAGCAGCCGGATAGGACAGACCCTCTATGGCTACACCTTC,CASSRIGQTLYGYTF
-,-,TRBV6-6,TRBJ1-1,TGTGCCAGCAGTCTCCCACAGGCAATGAACACTGAAGCTTTCTTT,CASSLPQAMNTEAFF
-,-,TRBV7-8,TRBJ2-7,TGTGCCAGCAGCTCGCTGGGGGCCCAGGGCTCCTACGAGCAGTACTTC,CASSSLGAQGSYEQYF
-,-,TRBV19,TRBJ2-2,TGTGCCAGTACACAGGGGAACACCGGGGAGCTGTTTTTT,CASTQGNTGELFF
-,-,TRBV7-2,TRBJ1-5,TGTGCCAGCAGCCTACTGGAGGAACAGCCCCAGCATTTT,CASSLLEEQPQHF
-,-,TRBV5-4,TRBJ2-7,TGTGCCAGCAGCCTCTTGGCGGATTCCTACGAGCAGTACTTC,CASSLLADSYEQYF
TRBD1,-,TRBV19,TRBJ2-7,TGTGCCAGTAGTCCCGGGACAGGGGGGAATTCCTACGAGCAGTACTTC,CASSPGTGGNSYEQYF
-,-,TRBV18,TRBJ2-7,TGTGCCAGCTCAATCGACTTCCAGGGGCAGGGGGAGCAGTACTTC,CASSIDFQGQGEQYF
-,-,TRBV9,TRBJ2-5,TGTGCCAGCAGCGTAGGAGGAGAGCGGTTACAAGAGACCCAGTACTTC,CASSVGGERLQETQYF
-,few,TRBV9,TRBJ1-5,TGTGCCAGCAGCCCAAGTGTGGGGGGAAATCAGCCCCAGCATTTT,CASSPSVGGNQPQHF
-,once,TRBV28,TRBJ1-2,TGTGCCAGCAGTTTAGATGGAACGGACTATGGCTACACCTTC,CASSLDGTDYGYTF
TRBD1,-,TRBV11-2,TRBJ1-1,TGTGCCAGCAGCGTGACAGGGGGCGATTCGACTGAAGCTTTCTTT,CASSVTGGDSTEAFF
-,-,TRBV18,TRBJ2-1,TGTGCCAGCTCACCAATGGCAGGGACCGACAATGAGCAGTTCTTC,CASSPMAGTDNEQFF
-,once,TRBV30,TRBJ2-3,TGTGCCTGCCTCGGGGTGAGAAGCACAGATACGCAGTATTTT,CACLGVRSTDTQYF
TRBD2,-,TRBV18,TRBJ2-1,TGTGCCAGCTCACCGGGGCTAGCGGGATCCTACAATGAGCAGTTCTTC,CASSPGLAGSYNEQFF
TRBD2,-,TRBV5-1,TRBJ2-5,TGCGCCAGCAGCTTGGGGCGGCTAGCGGCCTACCAAGAGACCCAGTACTTC,CASSLGRLAAYQETQYF
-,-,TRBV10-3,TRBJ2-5,TGTGCCATCAGTAGGGGGGACCAAGAGACCCAGTACTTC,CAISRGDQETQYF
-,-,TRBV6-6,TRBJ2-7,TGTGCCAGCAGACGAGAAGGGACCCGCTACGAGCAGTACTTC,CASRREGTRYEQYF
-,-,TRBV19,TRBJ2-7,TGTGCCAGTAGCAGGTCAGGGGACTACGAGCAGTACTTC,CASSRSGDYEQYF
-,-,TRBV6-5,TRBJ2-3,TGTGCCAGCAGTTACTCGGGGACCAGCACAGATACGCAGTATTTT,CASSYSGTSTDTQYF
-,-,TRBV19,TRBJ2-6,TGTGCCAGTAGTATACAGGGGTCTGGGGCCAACGTCCTGACTTTC,CASSIQGSGANVLTF